This record concerns one T cell receptor beta chain sequence. The record originates from a study of T cells after yellow fever vaccination. Study as a whole: Fractions low in cell number were prepared with SMART-Seq v4 Ultra Low Input.

MiXCR, run by TCRdb on the 5' RACE reads, gives a single entry per CDR3 protein. Here the sample spans some 350,000 distinct CDR3 sequences, approximately 4.2% being singletons. Between the trimmed V and J ends, which lost 0 bases and 4 bases, there was a span of 9 bases. The germline CDR1 and CDR2 sequences are MGHRA and YSYEKL. CDR3 length equals 14 residues. This clonotype originated in a man aged 18-30 years who received the YFV17D yellow fever vaccine. Sequencing was performed on PBMCs, taken 5 days after the yellow fever booster vaccination. This rearrangement joins TRBV4-1 to TRBJ1-2; D gene ambiguous. In DNA form, the CDR3 reads TGCGCCAGCAGCCAAGATTTCGGTGGCTATGGCTACACCTTC. It encodes CASSQDFGGYGYTF.